This T cell receptor (beta chain) came from a study of cytomegalovirus exposure and HLA in healthy donors. General observations from the study: Researchers reportedly found TCR beta sequences accurately predicted most subjects' HLA-A and HLA-B alleles.

It was with 60 Vbeta and 13 Jbeta primers that the PCR ran. Some clones are missing from TCRdb's copy, which holds only in-frame ones; the method was immunoSEQ multiplex PCR. The sample contains about 170,000 clones, 75% of which appear only once. Points on this clone: Antigen: not known.

CDR1 and CDR2 (germline): MNHNS, SASEGT. The CDR3 length is 13 residues. The V end lost 7 bases, the J end lost 4 bases, and 11 bases lay between the germline ends. The specimen was PBMCs. The clonotype comes from a woman between 45 and 65 years old in good health and CMV-seropositive. This chain connects TRBV6-1 to TRBJ1-5; no definite D call. DNA of the CDR3: TGTGCCAGCAACGGAGGCCGTAATCAGCCCCAGCATTTT. Amino acid sequence: CASNGGRNQPQHF.